The source of this T cell receptor (beta chain) is a study of cytomegalovirus exposure and HLA in healthy donors. Study background: Early on, a data release was issued that held roughly 84 million unique TCRs from HLA-typed donors.

V lost 4 bases, J lost 3 bases, and 15 bases lay in between. Germline assignment: CDR1 MDHEN and CDR2 SYDVKM. This CDR3 comprises 16 residues. This PCR relied on a set of 60 Vbeta primers and 13 Jbeta primers. TCRdb's table, derived via immunoSEQ multiplex PCR, lists solely in-frame clones and lacks some. The data show under 150,000 clones, about four fifths seen once. Worth noting for this clone: Its antigen is not known.

Study-wide results and caveats: For most TCR beta V segments, an earlier analysis put the productive rate at about 87% or about 30% of the time. Per a later analysis, 15,000 to 20,000 TCR beta sequences showed association with HLA alleles at 0.05 false discovery rate.

The clonotype was recovered from a woman between 40 and 50 years old in good health and CMV-seronegative. This chain uses TRBV28 with TRBJ2-2, with a weak D call TRBD1 (6 bases). The material sequenced was PBMCs. As DNA, the CDR3 is TGTGCCAGCAGTTCCCATGGACAGCCACACACCGGGGAGCTGTTTTTT. It yields the protein CASSSHGQPHTGELFF.